This is a list of T cell receptor beta chains from one sample in a study of cytomegalovirus exposure and HLA in healthy donors. The assay was immunoSEQ multiplex PCR, and TCRdb's table has in-frame clones only and misses some. The sample records approximately 70,000 clones, 70% being singletons. Sequences were obtained from PBMCs. These receptors came from a woman aged 45-65 years in good health and CMV-seropositive. Each CDR3 is given with its conserved first and last residue. A D gene is named only where the DNA matches it firmly. Rows may omit the clone size; those that give it use once, few, many or a size class.

J | size | length | D | V | DNA | CDR3
TRBJ2-7 | - | 13 | - | TRBV2 | TGTGCCAGCAGCTCGGGTGCCACCTACGAGCAGTACTTC | CASSSGATYEQYF
TRBJ1-2 | few | 19 | TRBD1 | TRBV13 | TGTGCCAGCAGCCACCGGACGACAAGACTGAGGGGGCGCAACTATGGCTACACCTTC | CASSHRTTRLRGRNYGYTF
TRBJ2-7 | - | 15 | - | TRBV5-8 | TGTGCCAGCAGCGACGGACACGATACTTTCTACGAGCAGTACTTC | CASSDGHDTFYEQYF
TRBJ1-5 | - | 15 | - | TRBV2 | TGTGCCAGCACTCTCGGGGGATGGGAGAATCAGCCCCAGCATTTT | CASTLGGWENQPQHF
TRBJ2-7 | - | 16 | TRBD1 | TRBV27 | TGTGCCAGCAGTTTAACCTACCCGGGACAGTCCTACGAGCAGTACTTC | CASSLTYPGQSYEQYF
TRBJ2-1 | - | 24 | TRBD1 | TRBV30 | TGTGCCTGGAACGATTACCACCCTTTTTATACTGGATCCTTGGACAGGGGGCATCAAAATGAGCAGTTCTTC | CAWNDYHPFYTGSLDRGHQNEQFF
TRBJ2-1 | - | 16 | TRBD2 | TRBV13 | TGTGCCAGCAGCCCGGGACTAGCGGGAGGTTCCAATGAGCAGTTCTTC | CASSPGLAGGSNEQFF
TRBJ1-5 | - | 15 | - | TRBV28 | TGTGCCAGCATCCCCGTGACACGAGATAATCAGCCCCAGCATTTT | CASIPVTRDNQPQHF
TRBJ2-6 | - | 17 | - | TRBV6-1 | TGTGCCAGCAGAGAAGGGAGGGGGCAGGCTGGGGCCAACGTCCTGACTTTC | CASREGRGQAGANVLTF
TRBJ1-2 | - | 13 | TRBD1 | TRBV7-6 | TGTGCCAGCAGCCAGGGGACAGGGGGCCCCTACACCTTC | CASSQGTGGPYTF
TRBJ2-5 | - | 16 | TRBD2 | TRBV11-2 | TGTGCCAGCAGCTTAGGGGGACTAGCGGGAGAAGAGACCCAGTACTTC | CASSLGGLAGEETQYF
TRBJ1-2 | - | 17 | - | TRBV9 | TGTGCCAGCAGCGTATTTGGGGAACCCACAGGGAACTATGGCTACACCTTC | CASSVFGEPTGNYGYTF
TRBJ2-5 | - | 14 | TRBD1 | TRBV5-1 | TGCGCCAGCAGCATACTGGGACAGCAAGAGACCCAGTACTTC | CASSILGQQETQYF
TRBJ1-3 | - | 16 | TRBD1 | TRBV27 | TGTGCCAGCAGTTCCAGGACAGGCTACTCTGGAAACACCATATATTTT | CASSSRTGYSGNTIYF
TRBJ1-4 | - | 14 | - | TRBV29-1 | TGCAGCGTATCAGGGGACGAGATTGGCGAAAAACTGTTTTTT | CSVSGDEIGEKLFF
TRBJ1-5 | few | 13 | - | TRBV30 | TGTGCCTGGAGCCGGGATAGCAATCAGCCCCAGCATTTT | CAWSRDSNQPQHF
TRBJ1-5 | - | 14 | - | TRBV7-2 | TGTGCCAGCAGCTTACAAGGGGCTGGGCAGCCCCAGCATTTT | CASSLQGAGQPQHF
TRBJ1-5 | - | 15 | - | TRBV10-3 | TGTGCCATCAGTGAGCCGGAGGGGCCCAATCAGCCCCAGCATTTT | CAISEPEGPNQPQHF
TRBJ1-4 | - | 15 | - | TRBV7-2 | TGTGCCAGCAGCTTAGCCCGACAGAGTAATGAAAAACTGTTTTTT | CASSLARQSNEKLFF
TRBJ2-7 | - | 18 | - | TRBV2 | TGTGCCAGCAGTGCGGGACGGCGATTGCTAGGGGGGGCCTACGAGCAGTACTTC | CASSAGRRLLGGAYEQYF
TRBJ2-5 | - | 17 | - | TRBV4-1 | TGCGCCAGCAGCCAAGATACGAAGTGGGAGGTTCAAGAGACCCAGTACTTC | CASSQDTKWEVQETQYF
TRBJ1-5 | - | 15 | - | TRBV4-1 | TGCGCCAGCAGCCAAGGCGGAAATAGCAATCAGCCCCAGCATTTT | CASSQGGNSNQPQHF
TRBJ1-2 | - | 15 | - | TRBV7-9 | TGTGCCAGCAGCTGGGTACCACAGCCCGATTATGGCTACACCTTC | CASSWVPQPDYGYTF
TRBJ2-5 | - | 15 | TRBD2 | TRBV9 | TGTGCCAGCAGCGACGTAGCGGGAACCCAAGAGACCCAGTACTTC | CASSDVAGTQETQYF
TRBJ1-3 | - | 14 | - | TRBV5-4 | TGTGCCAGCAGCCCTTCTTTCCAGGGAAACACCATATATTTT | CASSPSFQGNTIYF
TRBJ1-4 | - | 14 | TRBD1 | TRBV19 | TGTGCCAGTACGACAGGGAATGTAGGAGAAAAACTGTTTTTT | CASTTGNVGEKLFF
TRBJ1-1 | - | 14 | - | TRBV27 | TGTGCCAGCGGCCCGACGACAGCGAACACTGAAGCTTTCTTT | CASGPTTANTEAFF
TRBJ2-1 | few | 17 | TRBD2 | TRBV5-1 | TGCGCCAGCAGCTTGGGAGGCGGGGGGAGCTCCTACAATGAGCAGTTCTTC | CASSLGGGGSSYNEQFF
TRBJ2-1 | few | 17 | TRBD2 | TRBV7-2 | TGTGCCAGCAGCCGACAACCGGGACTAGCGGGGGGAAATGAGCAGTTCTTC | CASSRQPGLAGGNEQFF
TRBJ2-3 | - | 13 | - | TRBV29-1 | TGCAGCGTTGTCGGTGGGGCGCGGGATACGCAGTATTTT | CSVVGGARDTQYF
TRBJ2-3 | - | 15 | - | TRBV28 | TGTGCCAGCAATCCCTCGGGACTCCGCACAGATACGCAGTATTTT | CASNPSGLRTDTQYF
TRBJ2-4 | - | 12 | - | TRBV5-8 | TGTGCCAGCAGCTTGGCGGGGGACATTCAGTACTTC | CASSLAGDIQYF
TRBJ1-2 | few | 12 | - | TRBV2 | TGTGCCAGCACGTCGGACAGCTATGGCTACACCTTC | CASTSDSYGYTF
TRBJ1-5 | few | 14 | - | TRBV7-2 | TGTGCCAGCAGCTTAGGCAGGGGTGGGCAGCCCCAGCATTTT | CASSLGRGGQPQHF
TRBJ1-2 | - | 14 | - | TRBV27 | TGTGCCAGCAGTTTAGACGGGGTGCACTATGGCTACACCTTC | CASSLDGVHYGYTF
TRBJ1-2 | - | 14 | TRBD1 | TRBV6-5 | TGTGCCACAACGGACAGGGAAGCTAACTATGGCTACACCTTC | CATTDREANYGYTF
TRBJ2-7 | once | 14 | - | TRBV12-2 | TGTGCAAGTCGCGGAGGTTGGATATCCTACGAGCAGTACTTC | CASRGGWISYEQYF
TRBJ2-7 | once | 14 | TRBD1 | TRBV29-1 | TGCAGCGTTGAAGATACAACAGGGGCCTACGAGCAGTACTTC | CSVEDTTGAYEQYF
TRBJ2-5 | - | 15 | TRBD1 | TRBV5-1 | TGCGCCAGCAGCTTGCGGGGGACAGGGGAGGAGACCCAGTACTTC | CASSLRGTGEETQYF
TRBJ2-7 | - | 15 | TRBD1 | TRBV7-2 | TGTGCCAGCAGCCTGGGACAGCTCAGCTCCTACGAGCAGTACTTC | CASSLGQLSSYEQYF
TRBJ1-4 | - | 14 | TRBD1 | TRBV18 | TGTGCCAGCTCACCGGGACAGGGTCCTGAAAAACTGTTTTTT | CASSPGQGPEKLFF
TRBJ2-1 | - | 15 | - | TRBV7-2 | TGTGCCAGCAGGTTAGGTGGGAGCTCCTACAATGAGCAGTTCTTC | CASRLGGSSYNEQFF
TRBJ2-5 | few | 14 | TRBD1 | TRBV6-5 | TGTGCCAGCAGACCTGGGACAGGGCAAGAGACCCAGTACTTC | CASRPGTGQETQYF
TRBJ2-3 | - | 14 | - | TRBV19 | TGTGCCAGTAGTATCGGTAGGGGGTCAGATACGCAGTATTTT | CASSIGRGSDTQYF
TRBJ1-5 | few | 15 | TRBD1 | TRBV5-6 | TGTGCCAGCAGCCTGGGACAGCATAGCAATCAGCCCCAGCATTTT | CASSLGQHSNQPQHF
TRBJ2-1 | - | 14 | TRBD1 | TRBV19 | TGTGCCAGTAGTACAATACCAGGGGGCAATGAGCAGTTCTTC | CASSTIPGGNEQFF
TRBJ2-3 | - | 15 | TRBD2 | TRBV28 | TGTGCCAGCAGGACAGGAGCGGGGGGCACAGATACGCAGTATTTT | CASRTGAGGTDTQYF
TRBJ2-7 | few | 15 | TRBD2 | TRBV5-5 | TGTGCCAGCAGCCACGGGACTAGCATAGCCTACGAGCAGTACTTC | CASSHGTSIAYEQYF
TRBJ2-3 | - | 14 | TRBD1 | TRBV29-1 | TGCAGCGTTGTTCGACAGGGAAGCACAGATACGCAGTATTTT | CSVVRQGSTDTQYF
TRBJ2-1 | few | 15 | TRBD1 | TRBV28 | TGTGCCAGCAGTTTCGACCGGGACAGGGGAGATGAGCAGTTCTTC | CASSFDRDRGDEQFF
TRBJ2-5 | - | 16 | - | TRBV4-3 | TGCGCCAGCAGCCAAAGCCCCCCAGGGGGAGGAGAGACCCAGTACTTC | CASSQSPPGGGETQYF
TRBJ2-7 | - | 13 | - | TRBV7-6 | TGTGCCAGCAGCCGAGGATCGGGATACGAGCAGTACTTC | CASSRGSGYEQYF
TRBJ2-3 | - | 18 | TRBD2 | TRBV9 | TGTGCCAGCAGCCCCCGGGGACTAGCGGGGGGTAGCACAGATACGCAGTATTTT | CASSPRGLAGGSTDTQYF
TRBJ2-3 | - | 15 | - | TRBV10-1 | TGCGCCAGCAGTGACGGACTGTTGATCACAGATACGCAGTATTTT | CASSDGLLITDTQYF
TRBJ2-3 | - | 13 | - | TRBV28 | TGTGCCAGCAATTCTCCGGGGGCAGATACGCAGTATTTT | CASNSPGADTQYF
TRBJ1-2 | many | 14 | - | TRBV6-5 | TGTGCCAGCAGTTACAGGGGGGGAGGTAATGGCTACACCTTC | CASSYRGGGNGYTF
TRBJ1-2 | - | 14 | TRBD1 | TRBV5-5 | TGTGCCAGCAGCTGGACAGGACCTAACTATGGCTACACCTTC | CASSWTGPNYGYTF
TRBJ1-6 | - | 18 | - | TRBV4-2 | TGTGCCAGCAGCCATCCCATGGCAGGGAGGTTTGCGGGCTCACCCCTCCACTTT | CASSHPMAGRFAGSPLHF
TRBJ2-3 | - | 20 | TRBD2 | TRBV4-2 | TGTGCCAGCAGCCAAGAGCAGCTACTAGCGGGACCGCCGAGCACAGATACGCAGTATTTT | CASSQEQLLAGPPSTDTQYF
TRBJ2-3 | - | 16 | TRBD2 | TRBV4-2 | TGTGCCAGCAGCCAAGATCTAGCGGGAGGCACAGATACGCAGTATTTT | CASSQDLAGGTDTQYF